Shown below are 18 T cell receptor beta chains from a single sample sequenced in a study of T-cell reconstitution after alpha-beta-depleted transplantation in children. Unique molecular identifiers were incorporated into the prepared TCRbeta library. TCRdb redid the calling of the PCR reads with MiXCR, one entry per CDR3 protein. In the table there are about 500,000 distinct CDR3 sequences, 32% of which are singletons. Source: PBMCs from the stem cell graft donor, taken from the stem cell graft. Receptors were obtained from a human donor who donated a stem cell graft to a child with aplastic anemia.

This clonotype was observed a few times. CDR3: CASSTLSTSEDTEAFF. As DNA, the CDR3 is TGCGCCAGCAGCACACTTAGTACGAGTGAGGACACTGAAGCTTTCTTT. The rearrangement joins TRBV5-1 to TRBJ1-1, with unresolved D. The CDR3 is made up of 16 amino acids. V lost 4 bases, J lost 3 bases, and 19 bases lay in between. Germline V gene data show CDR1 as SGHRS and CDR2 as YFSETQ. Based on the CDR3 plus reference TRBV5-1 and TRBJ1-1, the full variable domain is KAGVTQTPRYLIKTRGQQVTLSCSPISGHRSVSWYQQTPGQGLQFLFEYFSETQRNKGNFPGRFSGRQFSNSRSEMNVSTLELGDSALYLCASSTLSTSEDTEAFFGQGTRLTVV.

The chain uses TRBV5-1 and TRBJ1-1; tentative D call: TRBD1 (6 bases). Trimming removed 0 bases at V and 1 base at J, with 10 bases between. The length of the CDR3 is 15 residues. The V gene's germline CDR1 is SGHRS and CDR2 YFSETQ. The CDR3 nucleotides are TGCGCCAGCAGCTTGGAGATAGGGGGGAACACTGAAGCTTTCTTT. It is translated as CASSLEIGGNTEAFF. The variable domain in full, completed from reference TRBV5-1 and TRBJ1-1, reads KAGVTQTPRYLIKTRGQQVTLSCSPISGHRSVSWYQQTPGQGLQFLFEYFSETQRNKGNFPGRFSGRQFSNSRSEMNVSTLELGDSALYLCASSLEIGGNTEAFFGQGTRLTVV.

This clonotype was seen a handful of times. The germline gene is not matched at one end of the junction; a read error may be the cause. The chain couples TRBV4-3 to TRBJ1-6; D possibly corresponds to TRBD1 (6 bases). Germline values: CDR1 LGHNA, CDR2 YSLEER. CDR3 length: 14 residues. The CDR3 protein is CASSHGQRHSPLHF. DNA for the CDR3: TGCGCCAGCAGCCATGGACAGAGGCATTCCCCCCTCCACTTT.

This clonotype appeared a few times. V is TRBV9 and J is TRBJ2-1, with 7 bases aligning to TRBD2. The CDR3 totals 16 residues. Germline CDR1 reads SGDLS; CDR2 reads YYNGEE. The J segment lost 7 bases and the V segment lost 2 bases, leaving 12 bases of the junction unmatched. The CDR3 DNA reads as TGTGCCAGCAGCGTTCACGGGGGAGGGTCGGGGAATGAGCAGTTCTTC. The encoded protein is CASSVHGGGSGNEQFF.

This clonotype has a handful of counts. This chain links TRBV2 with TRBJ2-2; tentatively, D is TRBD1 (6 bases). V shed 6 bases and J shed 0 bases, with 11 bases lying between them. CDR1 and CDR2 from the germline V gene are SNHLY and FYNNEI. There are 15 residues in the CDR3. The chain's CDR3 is CASRRQETNTGELFF. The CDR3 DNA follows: TGTGCCAGCAGACGACAGGAGACGAACACCGGGGAGCTGTTTTTT.

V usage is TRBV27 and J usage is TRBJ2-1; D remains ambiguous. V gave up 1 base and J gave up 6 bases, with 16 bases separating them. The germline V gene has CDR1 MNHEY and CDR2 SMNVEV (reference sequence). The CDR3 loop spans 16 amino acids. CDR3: CASSLYSVSLGNEQFF. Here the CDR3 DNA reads TGTGCCAGCAGTTTATATTCAGTGTCCCTTGGCAATGAGCAGTTCTTC.

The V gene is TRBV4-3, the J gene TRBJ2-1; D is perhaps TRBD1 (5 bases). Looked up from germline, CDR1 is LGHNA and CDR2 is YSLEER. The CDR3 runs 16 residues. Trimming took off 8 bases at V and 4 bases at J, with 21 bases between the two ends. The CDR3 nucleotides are TGCGCCAGCGCGGCACGGTACAGGACCCTTTACAATGAGCAGTTCTTC. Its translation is CASAARYRTLYNEQFF.

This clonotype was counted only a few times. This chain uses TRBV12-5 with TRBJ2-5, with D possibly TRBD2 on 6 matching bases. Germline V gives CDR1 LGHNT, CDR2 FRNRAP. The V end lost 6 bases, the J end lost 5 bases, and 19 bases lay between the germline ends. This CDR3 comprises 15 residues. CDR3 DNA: TGTGCTAGTGGCCCTGGCGGAGCGGAGGGGGAGACCCAGTACTTC. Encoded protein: CASGPGGAEGETQYF.

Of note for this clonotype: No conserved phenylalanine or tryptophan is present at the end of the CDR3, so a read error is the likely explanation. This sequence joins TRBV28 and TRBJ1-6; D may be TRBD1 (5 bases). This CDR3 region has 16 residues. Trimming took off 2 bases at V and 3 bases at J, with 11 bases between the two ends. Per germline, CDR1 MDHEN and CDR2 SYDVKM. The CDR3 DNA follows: TGTGCCAGCAGTTTACCGGGGCCAGGCTATAATTCACCCCTCCACTTG. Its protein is CASSLPGPGYNSPLHL.

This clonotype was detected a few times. CDR3: CASSYGHTRSETQYF. The CDR3 DNA reads as TGTGCCAGCAGTTACGGTCATACTAGATCAGAGACCCAGTACTTC. The V call is TRBV6-5, the J call TRBJ2-5; perhaps TRBD2 as D (5 bases). Between the trimmed V and J ends, which lost 2 bases and 4 bases, there was a span of 14 bases. The germline CDR1 and CDR2 sequences are MNHEY and SVGAGI. CDR3 length equals 15 residues.

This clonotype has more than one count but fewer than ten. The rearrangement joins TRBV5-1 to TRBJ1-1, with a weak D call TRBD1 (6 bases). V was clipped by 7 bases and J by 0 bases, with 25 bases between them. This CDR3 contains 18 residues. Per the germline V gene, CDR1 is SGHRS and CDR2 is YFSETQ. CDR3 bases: TGCGCCAGCGCCGGGACCCCGACCCGGGGGCCTATGAACACTGAAGCTTTCTTT. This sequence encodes CASAGTPTRGPMNTEAFF. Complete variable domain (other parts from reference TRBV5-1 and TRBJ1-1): KAGVTQTPRYLIKTRGQQVTLSCSPISGHRSVSWYQQTPGQGLQFLFEYFSETQRNKGNFPGRFSGRQFSNSRSEMNVSTLELGDSALYLCASAGTPTRGPMNTEAFFGQGTRLTVV.

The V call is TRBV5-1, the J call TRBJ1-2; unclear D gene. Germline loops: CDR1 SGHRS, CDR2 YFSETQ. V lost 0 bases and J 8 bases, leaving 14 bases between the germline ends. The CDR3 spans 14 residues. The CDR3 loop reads CASSLGSQVEGYTF. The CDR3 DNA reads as TGCGCCAGCAGCTTGGGGAGTCAAGTAGAAGGCTACACCTTC.

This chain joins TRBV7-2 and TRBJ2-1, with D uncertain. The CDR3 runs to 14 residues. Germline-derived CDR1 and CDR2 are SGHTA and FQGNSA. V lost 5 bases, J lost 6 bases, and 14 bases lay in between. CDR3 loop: CASSPPRRANEQFF. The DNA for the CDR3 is TGTGCCAGCAGCCCTCCTCGACGGGCCAATGAGCAGTTCTTC. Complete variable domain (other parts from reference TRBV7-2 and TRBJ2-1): GAGVSQSPSNKVTEKGKDVELRCDPISGHTALYWYRQSLGQGLEFLIYFQGNSAPDKSGLPSDRFSAERTGGSVSTLTIQRTQQEDSAVYLCASSPPRRANEQFFGPGTRLTVL.

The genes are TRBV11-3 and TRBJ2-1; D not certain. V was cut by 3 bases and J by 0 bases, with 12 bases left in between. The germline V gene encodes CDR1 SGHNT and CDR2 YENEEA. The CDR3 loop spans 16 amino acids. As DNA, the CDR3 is TGTGCCAGCAGCTTTGACGGTTTGAGCTCCTACAATGAGCAGTTCTTC. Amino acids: CASSFDGLSSYNEQFF.

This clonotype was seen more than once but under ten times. For the CDR3, the DNA is TGCAGCGCGAGGGGGCTCATAGATACCGGGGAGCTGTTTTTT. Protein product: CSARGLIDTGELFF. This chain links TRBV29-1 with TRBJ2-2; 7 bases match TRBD1. The junction had 10 bases not matched to a gene; V was cut back by 7 bases and J by 5 bases. The CDR3 runs to 14 residues. Germline assignment: CDR1 SQVTM and CDR2 ANQGSEA.

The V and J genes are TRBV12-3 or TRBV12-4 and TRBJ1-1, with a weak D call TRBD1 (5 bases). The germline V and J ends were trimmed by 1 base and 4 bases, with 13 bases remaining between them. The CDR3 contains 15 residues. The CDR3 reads CASSLGQGRLTEAFF. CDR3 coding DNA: TGTGCCAGCAGTTTAGGGCAGGGACGGCTCACTGAAGCTTTCTTT.

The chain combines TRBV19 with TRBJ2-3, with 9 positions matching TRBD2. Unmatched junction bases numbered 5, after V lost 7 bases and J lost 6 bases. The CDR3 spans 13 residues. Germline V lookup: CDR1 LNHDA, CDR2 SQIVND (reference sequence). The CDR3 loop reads CASTAGGRDTQYF. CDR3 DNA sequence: TGTGCCAGTACGGCGGGAGGGCGGGATACGCAGTATTTT.

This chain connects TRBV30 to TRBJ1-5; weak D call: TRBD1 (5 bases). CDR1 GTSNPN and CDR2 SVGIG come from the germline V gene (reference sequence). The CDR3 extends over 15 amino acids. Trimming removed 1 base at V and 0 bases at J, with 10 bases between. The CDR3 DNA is TGTGCCTGGAGTGCCGACAGTCATAGCAATCAGCCCCAGCATTTT. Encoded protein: CAWSADSHSNQPQHF.